The 10 T cell receptor beta chains presented below share a single source sample, sequenced in a study of T-cell reconstitution after alpha-beta-depleted transplantation in children. Unique molecular identifiers were incorporated when the TCRbeta library was constructed. Via MiXCR, TCRdb re-called the PCR reads, giving one row per CDR3 protein. This sample has some 450,000 distinct CDR3 sequences, with around two fifths found just once. The starting material was PBMCs, obtained before TCRalphabeta/CD19-depleted stem cell transplant. Source of these receptors: a girl aged 2 to 9 with aplastic anemia, due to receive a stem cell transplant.

The rearrangement uses TRBV2 and TRBJ2-7; a weak D match, TRBD2 (6 bases). V lost 5 bases to trimming and J lost 4 bases, with 18 bases between them. This CDR3 comprises 15 residues. The germline CDR1 and CDR2 sequences are SNHLY and FYNNEI. This CDR3 is CASSRSLGGIYEQYF. The DNA of the CDR3 is TGTGCCAGCAGTCGCTCCCTCGGCGGGATATACGAGCAGTACTTC.

This chain uses TRBV4-1 with TRBJ2-2; tentatively, D is TRBD1 or TRBD2 (5 bases each). The CDR3 has 17 residues. CDR1 and CDR2 (germline): MGHRA, YSYEKL. V lost 0 bases, J lost 5 bases, and 16 bases lay in between. CDR3 sequence (DNA): TGCGCCAGCAGCCAAGAAGGGACCCCGGTCGGTACCGGGGAGCTGTTTTTT. As protein: CASSQEGTPVGTGELFF.

This clonotype turned up a few times. V and J are TRBV27 and TRBJ1-1; the match to TRBD1 covers 9 bases. CDR3 size: 14 residues. CDR1 is MNHEY and CDR2 is SMNVEV in the germline V gene (reference sequence). V dropped 4 bases and J dropped 5; count of bases not matched to a gene: 5. DNA for the CDR3: TGTGCCAGCAGTTCCGGACAGGGGTGGACTGAAGCTTTCTTT. Translated: CASSSGQGWTEAFF.

This chain connects TRBV7-9 to TRBJ1-4, with D unclear. Looked up from germline, CDR1 is SEHNR and CDR2 is FQNEAQ (reference sequence). The germline V and J ends were trimmed by 4 bases and 5 bases, with 14 bases remaining between them. This CDR3 contains 15 residues. CDR3 in amino acids: CASSSTGMLNEKLFF. CDR3 nucleotide sequence: TGTGCCAGCAGCTCCACCGGGATGTTGAATGAAAAACTGTTTTTT. The complete variable domain, with remaining parts taken from reference TRBV7-9 and TRBJ1-4, reads DTGVSQNPRHKITKRGQNVTFRCDPISEHNRLYWYRQTLGQGPEFLTYFQNEAQLEKSRLLSDRFSAERPKGSFSTLEIQRTEQGDSAMYLCASSSTGMLNEKLFFGSGTQLSVL.

This clonotype was detected many times. V is TRBV12-3 or TRBV12-4 and J is TRBJ2-2, with 7 nucleotides matching TRBD1. Losses at the gene ends were 0 bases for V and 1 base for J; bases not matched to a gene: 5. The CDR3 is 17 residues long. CDR3 sequence: CASSLARNRGNTGELFF. DNA of the CDR3: TGTGCCAGCAGTTTAGCGCGGAACAGGGGGAACACCGGGGAGCTGTTTTTT.

Only a few counts were recorded for this clonotype. The chain couples TRBV5-1 to TRBJ2-3; TRBD2 matches 13 bases. The CDR3 consists of 17 residues. The J segment lost 2 bases and the V segment lost 3 bases, leaving 6 bases of the junction unmatched. Germline V gene data show CDR1 as SGHRS and CDR2 as YFSETQ. The CDR3 DNA follows: TGCGCCAGCAGCTGGACTAGCGGGAGAGAGACCACAGATACGCAGTATTTT. Amino acids: CASSWTSGRETTDTQYF.

The chain couples TRBV5-1 to TRBJ2-3, with D maybe TRBD2 (5 bases). The CDR3 consists of 16 residues. The germline V gene encodes CDR1 SGHRS and CDR2 YFSETQ. The V and J ends lost 4 bases and 0 bases respectively, with 15 bases between them. The CDR3 DNA is TGCGCCAGCAGCGCCCGTGGCGGGCCTAGCACAGATACGCAGTATTTT. Translation gives CASSARGGPSTDTQYF. Supplemented by reference TRBV5-1 and TRBJ2-3, the full variable domain reads KAGVTQTPRYLIKTRGQQVTLSCSPISGHRSVSWYQQTPGQGLQFLFEYFSETQRNKGNFPGRFSGRQFSNSRSEMNVSTLELGDSALYLCASSARGGPSTDTQYFGPGTRLTVL.

The rearrangement links TRBV21-1 to TRBJ2-5; TRBD1 is taken as the D call from the table, unchecked against the DNA. TRBV21-1 is listed as a pseudogene. The CDR3 contains 15 residues. CDR3 sequence reads: CASSKRGTGVVTQYF. The DNA of the CDR3 is TGTGCCAGCAGCAAGAGGGGTACAGGGGTAGTGACCCAGTACTTC.

The rearrangement joins TRBV6-5 to TRBJ1-1; no clear D. Trimming took 1 base from V and 1 from J, leaving 7 bases between them. This CDR3 comprises 14 residues. Germline V gene lookup returns CDR1 MNHEY and CDR2 SVGAGI. CDR3 sequence (DNA): TGTGCCAGCAGTTACTTTGGGCCGAACACTGAAGCTTTCTTT. As protein: CASSYFGPNTEAFF.

The chain recombines TRBV4-1 with TRBJ1-2, with D unresolved. This CDR3 comprises 15 residues. The V end was cut by 4 bases, the J end by 4 bases, with 16 bases between. Germline CDR1 MGHRA, CDR2 YSYEKL. CDR3 in amino acids: CASSPDGPLPYGYTF. The CDR3 DNA reads TGCGCCAGCAGCCCGGACGGTCCCCTACCCTATGGCTACACCTTC.